The 14 T cell receptor beta chains given below trace back to one sample, sequenced in a study of OX40 agonist ivuxolimab in advanced cancers. The method was immunoSEQ multiplex PCR; TCRdb's version includes in-frame clones alone and lacks a portion of them. The data contain tens of thousands of clones, roughly nine tenths of them singletons. The material was CD4+ or CD8+ T cells sorted from blood, obtained in a trial of the OX40 agonist ivuxolimab. The receptors shown here come from an adult with an advanced solid tumor such as melanoma, head and neck, liver or kidney cancer.

The V and J genes are TRBV5-1 and TRBJ1-1; the D is unclear. The germline V and J ends were trimmed by 0 bases and 1 base, with 4 bases remaining between them. The CDR3 totals 13 residues. Germline lookup yields CDR1 SGHRS and CDR2 YFSETQ. The CDR3 nucleotides read TGCGCCAGCAGCTTGGGAAAGAACACTGAAGCTTTCTTT. Its translation: CASSLGKNTEAFF.

This chain joins TRBV9 and TRBJ2-1, with 12 bases lining up with TRBD1. The CDR3 is made up of 17 amino acids. Germline V gene lookup returns CDR1 SGDLS and CDR2 YYNGEE. V shed 4 bases, J shed 7 bases, and the junction held 12 bases outside the gene matches. CDR3 in DNA: TGTGCCAGCAGCCCTTACCCTGGGACAGGGGGCGTAAATGAGCAGTTCTTC. Translating it yields CASSPYPGTGGVNEQFF.

This chain uses TRBV4-3 with TRBJ2-3; 7 bases are shared with TRBD2. The CDR3 loop spans 15 amino acids. The ends lost 4 bases at V and 4 bases at J; junction bases unmatched: 8. Germline CDR1 reads LGHNA; CDR2 reads YSLEER. DNA of the CDR3: TGCGCCAGCAGCCCCCAAGCGGGAAAAGCAGATACGCAGTATTTT. It yields the protein CASSPQAGKADTQYF.

V and J are TRBV29-1 and TRBJ2-1; D possibly matches TRBD1 or TRBD2 (5 bases each). CDR3 size: 17 residues. The V gene lost 1 base and the J gene lost 3 bases, with 19 bases spanning the gap. Germline assignment: CDR1 SQVTM and CDR2 ANQGSEA. The CDR3 nucleotides read TGCAGCGTTGAAGGGGACCCTACACATCACATCTACAATGAGCAGTTCTTC. This codes for CSVEGDPTHHIYNEQFF.

This clone appeared once. The rearrangement uses TRBV27 and TRBJ1-4; TRBD1 matches 7 bases. In germline, CDR1 is MNHEY, CDR2 SMNVEV (reference sequence). The CDR3 is made up of 15 amino acids. Germline trimming cut 6 bases from V and 1 base from J; bases unmatched to any gene: 5. In DNA form, the CDR3 reads TGTGCCAGCAGCCGGCGGACAGGAACTAATGAAAAACTGTTTTTT. This translates into CASSRRTGTNEKLFF.

The chain is built from TRBV4-1 and TRBJ2-1, with 7 bases aligning to TRBD2. V shed 2 bases and J 9 bases; nucleotides not matched to a gene: 4. Germline V gene sequence: CDR1 MGHRA, CDR2 YSYEKL. CDR3 size: 13 residues. The CDR3 loop is CASSQHSSGEQFF. CDR3 sequence (DNA): TGCGCCAGCAGCCAACACTCTAGCGGTGAGCAGTTCTTC.

V and J are TRBV11-2 and TRBJ2-1, with D possibly being TRBD1 (6 bases). This CDR3 has 14 amino acids. The germline gives CDR1 SGHAT, CDR2 FQNNGV. Trimming removed 10 bases from V and 4 bases from J, with 17 bases in between. The CDR3 sequence is CAIKGGFGYNEQFF. CDR3 coding DNA: TGTGCCATTAAAGGGGGTTTCGGGTACAATGAGCAGTTCTTC.

The rearrangement joins TRBV29-1 to TRBJ2-7; weak D call: TRBD2 (6 bases). V was shortened by 6 bases and J by 2 bases, with 17 bases between the two germline ends. This CDR3 has 14 amino acids. Germline assignment: CDR1 SQVTM and CDR2 ANQGSEA. The CDR3 DNA sequence: TGCAGCGTCCGCATAGCGGACGGGACCTACGAGCAGTACTTC. This encodes CSVRIADGTYEQYF.

This clone has just one count. CDR3 protein: CASSLTGGPNEKLFF. Written as DNA, the CDR3 is TGTGCCAGCAGCTTAACAGGGGGGCCGAATGAAAAACTGTTTTTT. This sequence joins TRBV5-5 and TRBJ1-4; TRBD1 matches 8 bases. The CDR3 covers 15 residues. The V and J ends lost 2 bases and 5 bases, in that order; junction bases with no gene match: 5. Germline loops: CDR1 SGHKS, CDR2 YYEKEE (reference sequence).

V usage is TRBV19 and J usage is TRBJ1-1, with D unclear. The CDR3 totals 13 residues. The germline V and J ends were trimmed by 3 bases and 5 bases, with 10 bases remaining between them. The V gene's germline CDR1 is LNHDA and CDR2 SQIVND (reference sequence). DNA for the CDR3: TGTGCCAGTAGTATTGAGAGTAGGACTGAAGCTTTCTTT. Its protein product is CASSIESRTEAFF.

As to this clone: The junction differs from germline at one of its ends, possibly a read error. The rearrangement uses TRBV7-7 and TRBJ2-1; D remains ambiguous. This CDR3 comprises 15 residues. Looked up from germline, CDR1 is SSHAT and CDR2 is FNYEAQ (reference sequence). CDR3 protein: CASSPGRSSYNEQFF. DNA for the CDR3: TGTGCTAGCAGTCCAGGCCGAAGCTCCTACAATGAGCAGTTCTTC.

The chain links TRBV19 to TRBJ1-4; 7 positions agree with TRBD1. CDR3 size: 13 residues. With 8 bases clipped from V and 8 bases from J, the junction kept 8 bases outside the gene matches. Germline V gives CDR1 LNHDA, CDR2 SQIVND (reference sequence). CDR3 nucleotide sequence: TGTGCCAGTCAAGACAGGGAGGGCGAAAAACTGTTTTTT. It encodes CASQDREGEKLFF.

The chain joins TRBV2 to TRBJ2-2; no clear D. V dropped 11 bases and J dropped 6 bases, with 10 bases sitting between them. The CDR3 has 11 residues. CDR1 is SNHLY and CDR2 is FYNNEI in the germline V gene. CDR3 sequence: CACEVPGELFF. CDR3 DNA sequence: TGTGCCTGTGAAGTACCCGGGGAGCTGTTTTTT. Together with reference TRBV2 and TRBJ2-2, the CDR3 gives the full variable domain: EPEVTQTPSHQVTQMGQEVILRCVPISNHLYFYWYRQILGQKVEFLVSFYNNEISEKSEIFDDQFSVERPDGSNFTLKIRSTKLEDSAMYFCACEVPGELFFGEGSRLTVL.

This sequence joins TRBV11-2 and TRBJ2-5; D is uncertain. The CDR3 contains 11 residues. V dropped 2 bases and J dropped 2 bases, with 0 bases sitting between them. Germline V gives CDR1 SGHAT, CDR2 FQNNGV. DNA of the CDR3: TGTGCCAGCAGCTTACAAGAGACCCAGTACTTC. It translates to CASSLQETQYF.